The 20 T cell receptor beta chains presented below share a single source sample, sequenced in a study of Graves' ophthalmopathy and Graves' hyperthyroidism (dated by TCRdb to the late 2010s). The sample was run on an Illumina HiSeq 2000. TCR beta CDR3 regions were amplified from RNA transcripts for repertoire sequencing. A first-round RT-PCR used HTBI primers with the Qiagen OneStep RT-PCR kit, followed by a second-round multiplex PCR, size selection and purification. The public reads were quality trimmed at Q25 with fastp and then assembled into clones with MiXCR by TCRdb, keeping productive beta chains. A single entry per CDR3 protein holds the most common genes and DNA from its merged rows. The sample includes about 160,000 distinct CDR3 sequences, with about two fifths observed a single time. Of the sample, 7.5% to 10% is held by the ten largest clones. The sample comprised peripheral blood. Every receptor here comes from a man aged 25-45 years with Graves' ophthalmopathy. Donor details come from another sample of the same person, matched by shared clones.

V is TRBV12-3 or TRBV12-4 and J is TRBJ1-5; no definite D call. The CDR3 is 13 residues long. Trimming cost V 5 bases and J 2 bases, with 7 bases left between them. The chain's CDR3 is CASSRWGNQPQHF. The CDR3 coding sequence is TGTGCCAGCAGTCGGTGGGGCAATCAGCCCCAGCATTTT.

This clonotype has ten or more counts. V usage is TRBV20-1 and J usage is TRBJ1-5; D is perhaps TRBD1 (6 bases). Trimming shortened V by 5 bases and J by 6 bases, and 17 bases separated the two germline ends. This CDR3 has 14 amino acids. Germline V gives CDR1 DFQATT, CDR2 SNEGSKA (reference sequence). The CDR3 bases are TGCAGTGCTGCCTCGGGGGGCACCGGTCAGCCCCAGCATTTT. This sequence encodes CSAASGGTGQPQHF.

The V call is TRBV5-1, the J call TRBJ1-1; D is perhaps TRBD1 (5 bases). V was shortened by 0 bases and J by 9 bases, with 15 bases between the two germline ends. CDR1 is SGHRS and CDR2 is YFSETQ in the germline V gene. This CDR3 is 14 amino acids long. CDR3 amino acids: CASSLEGTLAKAFF. The CDR3 nucleotides read TGCGCCAGCAGCTTGGAGGGGACGCTCGCGAAAGCTTTCTTT. The full variable domain, rest sourced from reference TRBV5-1 and TRBJ1-1, is KAGVTQTPRYLIKTRGQQVTLSCSPISGHRSVSWYQQTPGQGLQFLFEYFSETQRNKGNFPGRFSGRQFSNSRSEMNVSTLELGDSALYLCASSLEGTLAKAFFGQGTRLTVV.

This sequence joins TRBV6-2 or TRBV6-3 and TRBJ2-5, with 9 bases fitting TRBD2. Germline values: CDR1 MNHEY, CDR2 SVGEGT. Unmatched junction bases numbered 9, after V lost 4 bases and J lost 0 bases. The CDR3 runs 17 residues. CDR3 sequence reads: CASSSPRLAGYQETQYF. DNA of the CDR3: TGTGCCAGCAGTTCTCCCCGGCTAGCGGGGTACCAAGAGACCCAGTACTTC.

This clonotype has a count of ten or more. This chain links TRBV11-1 with TRBJ2-7, with TRBD2 identical over 11 bases. This CDR3 comprises 16 residues. V lost 1 base and J lost 6; bases outside the gene matches: 8. Germline CDR1 is SGHAT and CDR2 is FQDESV (reference sequence). CDR3: CASSLVPLAGGREQYF. In DNA form, the CDR3 reads TGTGCCAGCAGCTTAGTACCCCTAGCGGGAGGACGCGAGCAGTACTTC.

The chain employs TRBV6-5 and TRBJ2-2; D may be TRBD1 (6 bases). This CDR3 is 17 amino acids long. Germline CDR1 is MNHEY and CDR2 is SVGAGI. The V and J ends lost 2 bases and 2 bases respectively, with 15 bases between them. CDR3 in DNA: TGTGCCAGCAGTTACCCTCTAGGGACAAGTAACACCGGGGAGCTGTTTTTT. As protein: CASSYPLGTSNTGELFF.

This clonotype was recorded many times. V usage is TRBV29-1 and J usage is TRBJ2-5; 9 bases agree with TRBD2. There are 14 residues in the CDR3. Germline lookup yields CDR1 SQVTM and CDR2 ANQGSEA. The V and J ends lost 4 bases and 4 bases, in that order; junction bases with no gene match: 7. The CDR3: CSVGLAGWGETQYF. The CDR3 DNA is TGCAGCGTTGGGCTAGCGGGATGGGGAGAGACCCAGTACTTC.

This clonotype was seen at least ten times. This chain connects TRBV7-2 to TRBJ1-2; 8 bases align to TRBD1. The CDR3 runs to 14 residues. V dropped 8 bases and J dropped 7; count of bases not matched to a gene: 12. Germline values: CDR1 SGHTA, CDR2 FQGNSA. The CDR3 sequence is CASGTGDTSRGYTF. Here the CDR3 DNA reads TGTGCCAGCGGGACAGGCGATACATCACGTGGCTACACCTTC.

This clonotype was seen many times. V and J are TRBV6-2 or TRBV6-3 and TRBJ2-7; 7 bases line up with TRBD2. There are 15 residues in the CDR3. Germline assignment: CDR1 MNHEY and CDR2 SVGEGT. V shed 2 bases, J shed 2 bases, and the junction held 6 bases outside the gene matches. DNA for the CDR3: TGTGCCAGCAGTTACAGGTCTAGCGGAGCCTACGAGCAGTACTTC. Its protein is CASSYRSSGAYEQYF.

This clonotype has at least ten counts. The V call is TRBV12-3 or TRBV12-4, the J call TRBJ2-7; TRBD2 aligns across 9 bases. This CDR3 has 12 amino acids. Germline trimming cut 6 bases from V and 10 bases from J; bases unmatched to any gene: 7. The CDR3 DNA reads TGTGCCAGCAGCGCGTTTAGCGGGGGACAGTACTTC. Translating it yields CASSAFSGGQYF.

The sample holds many counts of this clonotype. The V gene is TRBV30, the J gene TRBJ1-1; D not resolved. The ends were cut back, 0 bases at V and 5 bases at J, with 13 bases in the middle. The CDR3 totals 14 residues. Germline V gives CDR1 GTSNPN, CDR2 SVGIG (reference sequence). CDR3 in amino acids: CAWSVVPGRTEAFF. DNA of the CDR3: TGTGCCTGGAGTGTGGTCCCCGGGAGGACTGAAGCTTTCTTT.

This clonotype has a count of ten or more. This sequence joins TRBV5-8 and TRBJ1-5, with D unclear. The CDR3 covers 15 residues. V was shortened by 2 bases and J by 0 bases, with 9 bases between the two germline ends. Germline V gene lookup returns CDR1 SGHTS and CDR2 YDEGEE. The CDR3 sequence: CASSFRGYSNQPQHF. Written as DNA, the CDR3 is TGTGCCAGCAGCTTCCGTGGGTATAGCAATCAGCCCCAGCATTTT.

This clonotype was recorded many times. The J gene is TRBJ1-1, the V gene TRBV6-5; 11 positions match TRBD1. Trimming removed 4 bases from V and 4 bases from J; junction bases left unmatched: 5. Germline V gives CDR1 MNHEY, CDR2 SVGAGI. The CDR3 contains 15 residues. CDR3 residues: CASSSPGTGGTEAFF. DNA of the CDR3: TGTGCCAGCAGTTCACCCGGGACAGGGGGCACTGAAGCTTTCTTT.

At least ten counts were recorded for this clonotype. This sequence joins TRBV6-2 or TRBV6-3 and TRBJ2-5; 8 bases align to TRBD1. Per the germline V gene, CDR1 is MNHEY and CDR2 is SVGEGT. Trimming cost V 5 bases and J 2 bases; bases outside gene matches: 13. The CDR3 is 17 amino acids. CDR3: CASSQRTGSNIQETQYF. As DNA, the CDR3 is TGTGCCAGCAGTCAGCGGACAGGGAGTAACATTCAAGAGACCCAGTACTTC.

The chain joins TRBV6-2 or TRBV6-3 to TRBJ2-7; 8 positions agree with TRBD2. The CDR3 has 14 residues. Germline V gene data show CDR1 as MNHEY and CDR2 as SVGEGT. Trimming at V came to 0 bases and at J to 4 bases, leaving 2 bases not matched to a gene. CDR3 loop: CASSYSSGGYEQYF. CDR3 nucleotide sequence: TGTGCCAGCAGTTACTCGTCGGGAGGGTACGAGCAGTACTTC.

This clonotype occurred many times. The CDR3 region is CASSYSGGPTYEQYF. CDR3 bases: TGTGCCAGCAGTTACTCGGGGGGCCCGACCTACGAGCAGTACTTC. The gene calls are TRBV6-2 or TRBV6-3 and TRBJ2-7; the D call may be TRBD1 or TRBD2 (6 bases each). This CDR3 comprises 15 residues. The germline V gene has CDR1 MNHEY and CDR2 SVGEGT. The V gene lost 0 bases and the J gene lost 2 bases, with 11 bases spanning the gap.

This clonotype showed up just a few times. V usage is TRBV6-2 or TRBV6-3 and J usage is TRBJ2-7, with 9 bases aligning to TRBD2. Germline values: CDR1 MNHEY, CDR2 SVGEGT. J lost 2 bases, V lost 7 bases, and 6 bases had no gene match. The CDR3 loop spans 14 amino acids. CDR3 in amino acids: CASMAGGTTYEQYF. In nucleotides, the CDR3 is TGTGCCAGCATGGCGGGGGGGACTACCTACGAGCAGTACTTC.

This clonotype was detected many times. The chain carries TRBV5-1 and TRBJ2-5, with TRBD2 matching over 11 bases. Losses at the gene ends were 0 bases for V and 5 bases for J; bases not matched to a gene: 6. This CDR3 contains 16 residues. The V gene's germline CDR1 is SGHRS and CDR2 YFSETQ. CDR3 region: CASSLAASGRLETQYF. The CDR3 DNA follows: TGCGCCAGCAGCTTGGCGGCTAGCGGGAGGTTGGAGACCCAGTACTTC.

This clonotype was seen ten or more times. The rearrangement links TRBV12-3 or TRBV12-4 to TRBJ2-5; perhaps D is TRBD1 or TRBD2 (5 bases each). CDR3 length: 13 residues. With 6 bases removed from V and 5 bases from J, the gap between germline ends came to 13 bases. The CDR3 spells CASRPRGRETQYF. The CDR3 DNA reads TGTGCCAGCAGACCTAGGGGACGGGAGACCCAGTACTTC.

This chain connects TRBV14 to TRBJ2-5; 8 bases map to TRBD2. Germline loops: CDR1 SGHDN, CDR2 FVKESK. The CDR3 covers 13 residues. V trimming: 5 bases; J trimming: 9 bases; junction bases outside the gene matches: 8. The CDR3, as DNA: TGTGCCAGCAGCTTAGGTAGCGGGGCGTCCCAGTACTTC. It is translated as CASSLGSGASQYF.